This T cell receptor (beta chain) derives from a study of T cells in Graves' hyperthyroidism and ophthalmopathy. Turning to the study itself: Any treatment followed the collection of peripheral blood at initial diagnosis.

A few counts support this clonotype. Ophthalmopathy patients showed a Clinical Activity Score of at least 3, NOSPECS grade of at least 4 and duration under 3 months. Exclusion followed for patients with uncontrolled infection, other autoimmune disease, pregnancy or lactation. Based on clinical symptoms, serum thyroxine and TRAb, thyroid ultrasound and orbital computed tomography, diagnoses were reached. The TCR beta CDR3 regions underwent amplification using RNA transcripts as the source. First-round RT-PCR with HTBI primers amplified the TCR CDR3 region. TCRdb re-derived calls from the multiplex PCR reads in MiXCR, one entry per CDR3 protein. Of about 350,000 distinct CDR3 sequences listed, approximately 14% are singletons. The CDR3 contains 16 residues. V lost 1 base to trimming and J lost 1 base, with 12 bases between them. The germline V gene encodes CDR1 SGHTA and CDR2 FQGTGA.

V usage is TRBV7-3 and J usage is TRBJ2-3; possibly TRBD1 for D (6 bases). This receptor was obtained from an older woman with Graves' ophthalmopathy. Sequenced sample: blood. CDR3 coding DNA: TGTGCCAGCAGCTTAAGTTTTGGGGGCGGCACAGATACGCAGTATTTT. Encoded protein: CASSLSFGGGTDTQYF.